This T cell receptor beta chain originates from a study of T cell repertoires in ileal Crohn's disease. Profiling relied on immunoSEQ multiplex PCR, and the TCRdb table lists in-frame clones only, not all of them. Of about 13,000 clones in the sample, about 84% were seen once. The germline gives CDR1 SGHRS, CDR2 YFSETQ. The CDR3 loop spans 15 amino acids. V was clipped by 4 bases and J by 0 bases; unmatched bases: 5. A word on this clone: Antigen specificity is unknown.

General study points: Every patient over 26.8% clonality showed endoscopic recurrence. High-frequency clones were more common in sorted CD8 than CD4 cells.

The V call is TRBV5-1, the J call TRBJ1-1; the match to TRBD1 covers 8 bases. The sample comprised ileal tissue. The TCR was taken from an adult with Crohn's disease. This chain's CDR3 is CASSRAGGMNTEAFF. The CDR3 DNA reads as TGCGCCAGCAGCAGGGCAGGGGGCATGAACACTGAAGCTTTCTTT.